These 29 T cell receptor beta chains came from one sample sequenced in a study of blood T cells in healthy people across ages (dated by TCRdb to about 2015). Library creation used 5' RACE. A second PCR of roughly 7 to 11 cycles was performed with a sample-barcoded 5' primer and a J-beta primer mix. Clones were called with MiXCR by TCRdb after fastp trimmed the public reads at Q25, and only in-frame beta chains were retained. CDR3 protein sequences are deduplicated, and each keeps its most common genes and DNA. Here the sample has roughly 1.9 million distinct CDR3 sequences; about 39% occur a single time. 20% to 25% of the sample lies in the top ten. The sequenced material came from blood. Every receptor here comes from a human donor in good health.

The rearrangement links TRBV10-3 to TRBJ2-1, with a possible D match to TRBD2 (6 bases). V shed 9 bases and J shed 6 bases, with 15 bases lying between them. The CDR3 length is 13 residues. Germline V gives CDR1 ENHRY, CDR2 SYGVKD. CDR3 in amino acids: CAIKEGRSNEQFF. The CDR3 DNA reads TGTGCCATTAAAGAGGGGAGGTCCAATGAGCAGTTCTTC.

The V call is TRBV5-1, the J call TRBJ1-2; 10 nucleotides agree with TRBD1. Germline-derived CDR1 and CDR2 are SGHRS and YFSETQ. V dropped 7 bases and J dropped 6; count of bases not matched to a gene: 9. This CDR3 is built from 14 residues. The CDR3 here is CASSRDRGPNGYTF. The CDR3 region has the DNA TGCGCCAGCTCCCGGGACAGGGGCCCTAATGGCTACACCTTC. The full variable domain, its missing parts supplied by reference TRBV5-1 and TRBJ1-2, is KAGVTQTPRYLIKTRGQQVTLSCSPISGHRSVSWYQQTPGQGLQFLFEYFSETQRNKGNFPGRFSGRQFSNSRSEMNVSTLELGDSALYLCASSRDRGPNGYTFGSGTRLTVV.

Written as DNA, the CDR3 is TGTGCCAGCAGGGCGGAGGGTCCAGAATCACCCCTCCACTTT. Its translation is CASRAEGPESPLHF. The chain recombines TRBV25-1 with TRBJ1-6; no reliable D call. The CDR3 consists of 14 residues. V dropped 6 bases and J dropped 10 bases, with 16 bases sitting between them. Germline V gives CDR1 MGHDK, CDR2 SYGVNS.

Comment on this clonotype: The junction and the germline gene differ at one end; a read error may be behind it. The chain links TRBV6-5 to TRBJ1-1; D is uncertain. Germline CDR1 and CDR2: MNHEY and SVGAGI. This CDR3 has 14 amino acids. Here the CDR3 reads CAGSYGGRLTEAFF. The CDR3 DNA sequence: TGTGCCGGCAGTTACGGCGGCAGGCTCACTGAAGCTTTCTTT.

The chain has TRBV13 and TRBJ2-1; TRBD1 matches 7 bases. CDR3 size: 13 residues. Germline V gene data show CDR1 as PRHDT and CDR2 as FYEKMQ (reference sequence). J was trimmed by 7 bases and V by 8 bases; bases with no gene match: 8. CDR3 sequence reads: CASLRQGLNEQFF. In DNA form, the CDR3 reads TGTGCCAGCCTTCGACAGGGTTTGAATGAGCAGTTCTTC. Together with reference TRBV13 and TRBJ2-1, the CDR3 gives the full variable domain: AAGVIQSPRHLIKEKRETATLKCYPIPRHDTVYWYQQGPGQDPQFLISFYEKMQSDKGSIPDRFSAQQFSDYHSELNMSSLELGDSALYFCASLRQGLNEQFFGPGTRLTVL.

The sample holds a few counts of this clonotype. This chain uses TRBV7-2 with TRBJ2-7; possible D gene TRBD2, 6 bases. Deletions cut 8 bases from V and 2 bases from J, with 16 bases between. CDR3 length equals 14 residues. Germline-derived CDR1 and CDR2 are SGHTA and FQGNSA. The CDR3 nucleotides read TGTGCCAGCGCCCGGGAGACGGAAACCTACGAGCAGTACTTC. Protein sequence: CASARETETYEQYF.

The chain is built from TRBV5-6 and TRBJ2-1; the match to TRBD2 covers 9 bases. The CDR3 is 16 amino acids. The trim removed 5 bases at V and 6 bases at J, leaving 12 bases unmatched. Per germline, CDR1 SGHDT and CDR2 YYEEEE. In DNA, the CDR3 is TGTGCCAGCAGGCAAACCGGGACTAGCTCTGTCAATGAGCAGTTCTTC. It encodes CASRQTGTSSVNEQFF.

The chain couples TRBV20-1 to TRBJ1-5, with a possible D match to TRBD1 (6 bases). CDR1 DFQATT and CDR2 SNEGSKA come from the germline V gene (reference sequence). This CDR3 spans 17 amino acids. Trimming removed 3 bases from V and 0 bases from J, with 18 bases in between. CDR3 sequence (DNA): TGCAGTGCTAGGGAAAGCGGGGGCGAATATAGCAATCAGCCCCAGCATTTT. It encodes CSARESGGEYSNQPQHF.

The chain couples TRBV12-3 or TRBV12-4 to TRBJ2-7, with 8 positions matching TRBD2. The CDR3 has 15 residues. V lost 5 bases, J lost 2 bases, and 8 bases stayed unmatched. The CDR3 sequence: CASSTGGSLTYEQYF. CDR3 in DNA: TGTGCCAGCAGTACGGGGGGGTCCTTAACCTACGAGCAGTACTTC.

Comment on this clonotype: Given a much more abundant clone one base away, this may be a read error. The CDR3 region has the DNA TGTGCCGGCACCGCACAGGGATTGGAGAACGAGCAGTACTTC. Residues: CAGTAQGLENEQYF. The rearrangement links TRBV6-6 to TRBJ2-4, with D maybe TRBD1 (6 bases). The last part of the DNA fits TRBJ2-7 better; the J call may be wrong. The CDR3 is 14 residues long. CDR1 and CDR2 (germline): MNHNY, SVGAGI (reference sequence).

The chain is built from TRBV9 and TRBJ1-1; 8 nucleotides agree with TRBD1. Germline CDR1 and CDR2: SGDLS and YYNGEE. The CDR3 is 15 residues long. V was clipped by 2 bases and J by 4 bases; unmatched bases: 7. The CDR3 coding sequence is TGTGCCAGCAGCGTTTCCGGGACAGGACCCACTGAAGCTTTCTTT. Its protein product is CASSVSGTGPTEAFF.

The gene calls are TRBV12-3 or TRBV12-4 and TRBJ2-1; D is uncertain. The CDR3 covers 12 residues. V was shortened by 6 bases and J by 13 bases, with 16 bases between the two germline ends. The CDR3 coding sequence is TGTGCCAGCAGCTCCCCGCAAGAGACCCAGTTCTTC. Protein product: CASSSPQETQFF.

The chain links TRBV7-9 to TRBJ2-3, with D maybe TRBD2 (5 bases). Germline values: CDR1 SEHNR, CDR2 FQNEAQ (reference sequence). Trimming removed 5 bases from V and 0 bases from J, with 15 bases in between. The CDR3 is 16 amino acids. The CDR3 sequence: CASSRTLATSTDTQYF. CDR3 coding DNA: TGTGCCAGCAGCCGTACCCTAGCAACTAGCACAGATACGCAGTATTTT.

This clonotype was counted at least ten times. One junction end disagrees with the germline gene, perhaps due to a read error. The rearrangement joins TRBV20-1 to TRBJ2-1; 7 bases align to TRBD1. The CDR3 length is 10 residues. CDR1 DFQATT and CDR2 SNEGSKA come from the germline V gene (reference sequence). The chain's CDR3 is CSARGTVEFF. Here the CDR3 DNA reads TGCAGTGCGAGAGGGACAGTGGAGTTCTTC.

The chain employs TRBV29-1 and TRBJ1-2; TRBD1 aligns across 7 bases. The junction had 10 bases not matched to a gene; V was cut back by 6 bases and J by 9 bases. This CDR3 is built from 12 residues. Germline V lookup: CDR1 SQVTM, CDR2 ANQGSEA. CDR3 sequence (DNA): TGCAGCGTATCCGACAGGGACAGAAGCTACACCTTC. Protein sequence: CSVSDRDRSYTF.

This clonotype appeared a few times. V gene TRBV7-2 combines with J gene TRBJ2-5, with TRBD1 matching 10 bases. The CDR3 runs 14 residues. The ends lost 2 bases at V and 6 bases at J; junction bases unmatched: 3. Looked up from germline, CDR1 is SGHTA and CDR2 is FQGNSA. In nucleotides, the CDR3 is TGTGCCAGCAGCTTACTGACAGGGGGCCAGACCCAGTACTTC. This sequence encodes CASSLLTGGQTQYF.

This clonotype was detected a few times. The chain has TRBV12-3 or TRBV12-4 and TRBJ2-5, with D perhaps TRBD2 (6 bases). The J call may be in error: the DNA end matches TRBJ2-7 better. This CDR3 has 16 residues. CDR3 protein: CASSLAAAGGSYEQYF. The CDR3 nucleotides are TGTGCCAGCAGTTTAGCGGCCGCCGGAGGGTCCTACGAGCAGTACTTC.

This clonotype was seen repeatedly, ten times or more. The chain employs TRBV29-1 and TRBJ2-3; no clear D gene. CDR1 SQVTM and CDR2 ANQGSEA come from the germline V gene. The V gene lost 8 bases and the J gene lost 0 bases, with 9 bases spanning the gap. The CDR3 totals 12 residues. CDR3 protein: CSSLPSTDTQYF. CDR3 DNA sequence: TGCAGCAGCCTACCAAGCACAGATACGCAGTATTTT.

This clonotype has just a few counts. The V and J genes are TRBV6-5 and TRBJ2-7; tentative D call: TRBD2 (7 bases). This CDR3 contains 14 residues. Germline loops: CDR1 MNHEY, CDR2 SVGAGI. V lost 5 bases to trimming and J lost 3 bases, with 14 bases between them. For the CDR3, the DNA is TGTGCCAGCAGTGCTCAGGGAGGGGGCTACGAGCAGTACTTC. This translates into CASSAQGGGYEQYF.

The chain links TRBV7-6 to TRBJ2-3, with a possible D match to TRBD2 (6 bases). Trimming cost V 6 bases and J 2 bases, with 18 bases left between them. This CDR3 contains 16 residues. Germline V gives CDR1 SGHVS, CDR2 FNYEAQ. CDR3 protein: CASSPTRLVHTDTQYF. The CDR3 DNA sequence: TGTGCCAGCAGTCCAACCCGACTAGTACACACAGATACGCAGTATTTT.

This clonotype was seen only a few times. CDR3 sequence: CASSVELGATQYF. CDR3 DNA sequence: TGTGCCAGCAGCGTAGAGTTGGGGGCGACCCAGTACTTC. The chain recombines TRBV9 with TRBJ2-5; D might be TRBD1 (6 bases). Deletions cut 0 bases from V and 7 bases from J, with 10 bases between. Germline lookup yields CDR1 SGDLS and CDR2 YYNGEE. This CDR3 spans 13 amino acids.

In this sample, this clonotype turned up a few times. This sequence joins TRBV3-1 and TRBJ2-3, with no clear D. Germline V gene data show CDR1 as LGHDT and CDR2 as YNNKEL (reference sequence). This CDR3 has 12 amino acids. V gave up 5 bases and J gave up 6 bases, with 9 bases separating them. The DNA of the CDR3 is TGTGCCAGCAGCTCTGGGTTTGATACGCAGTATTTT. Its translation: CASSSGFDTQYF.

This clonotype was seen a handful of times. CDR3 region: CSARVRGVSNYGYTF. The DNA for the CDR3 is TGCAGTGCTAGAGTAAGGGGCGTCTCTAACTATGGCTACACCTTC. The chain couples TRBV20-1 to TRBJ1-2, with D tentatively TRBD1 (5 bases). This CDR3 region has 15 residues. CDR1 is DFQATT and CDR2 is SNEGSKA in the germline V gene (reference sequence). The V end was cut by 1 base, the J end by 0 bases, with 12 bases between.

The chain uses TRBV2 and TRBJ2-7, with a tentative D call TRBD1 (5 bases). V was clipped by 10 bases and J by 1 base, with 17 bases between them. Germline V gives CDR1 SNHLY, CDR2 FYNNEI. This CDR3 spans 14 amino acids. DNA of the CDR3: TGTGCCACGTACCGGACACCATATTCCTACGAGCAGTACTTC. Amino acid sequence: CATYRTPYSYEQYF.

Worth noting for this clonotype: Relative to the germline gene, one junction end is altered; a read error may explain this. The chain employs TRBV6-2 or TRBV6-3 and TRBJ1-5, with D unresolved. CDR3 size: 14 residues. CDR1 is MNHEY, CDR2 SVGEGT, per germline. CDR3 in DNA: TGTGCCAGCAGTGACTCCACTGGCAATCAGCCCCAGCATTTT. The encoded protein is CASSDSTGNQPQHF.

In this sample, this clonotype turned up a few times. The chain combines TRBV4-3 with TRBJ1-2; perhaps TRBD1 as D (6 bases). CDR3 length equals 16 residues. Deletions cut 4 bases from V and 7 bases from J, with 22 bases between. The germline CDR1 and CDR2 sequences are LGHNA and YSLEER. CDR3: CASSPSREGRGSGYTF. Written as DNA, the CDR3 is TGCGCCAGCAGCCCAAGCCGCGAGGGCAGGGGTAGTGGCTACACCTTC.

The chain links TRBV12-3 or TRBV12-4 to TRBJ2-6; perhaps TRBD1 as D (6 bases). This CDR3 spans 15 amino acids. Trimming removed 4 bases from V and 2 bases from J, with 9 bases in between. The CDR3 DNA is TGTGCCAGCAGTTACAGGGCGACTGGGGCCAACGTCCTGACTTTC. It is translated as CASSYRATGANVLTF.

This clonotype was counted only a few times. CDR3 sequence reads: CSVDGATSTDTQYF. The CDR3 DNA sequence: TGCAGCGTTGACGGGGCCACGAGCACAGATACGCAGTATTTT. This chain uses TRBV29-1 with TRBJ2-3, with D possibly called TRBD1 or TRBD2 (5 bases each). Germline CDR1 and CDR2: SQVTM and ANQGSEA. V was pared by 3 bases and J by 0 bases, with 10 bases between. The CDR3 spans 14 residues.

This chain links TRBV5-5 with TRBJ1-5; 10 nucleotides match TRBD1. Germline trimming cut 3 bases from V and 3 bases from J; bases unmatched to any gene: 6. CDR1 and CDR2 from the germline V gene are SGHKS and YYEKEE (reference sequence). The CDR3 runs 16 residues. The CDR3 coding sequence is TGTGCCAGCAGCTCGCCGGGACAGGGGATCAATCAGCCCCAGCATTTT. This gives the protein CASSSPGQGINQPQHF.